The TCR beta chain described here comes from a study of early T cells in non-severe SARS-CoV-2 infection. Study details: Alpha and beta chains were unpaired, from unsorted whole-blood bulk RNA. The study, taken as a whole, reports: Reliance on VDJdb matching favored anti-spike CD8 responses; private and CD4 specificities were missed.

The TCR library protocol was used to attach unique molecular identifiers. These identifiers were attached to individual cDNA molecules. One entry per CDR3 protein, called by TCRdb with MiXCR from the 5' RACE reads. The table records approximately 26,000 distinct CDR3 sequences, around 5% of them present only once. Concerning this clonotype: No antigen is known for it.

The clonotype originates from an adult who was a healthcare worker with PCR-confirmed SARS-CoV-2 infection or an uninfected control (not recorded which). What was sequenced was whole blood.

Written as DNA, the CDR3 is TGTGCCAGCAGCCAAGTTACCGGATACGAGCAGTACTTC. This gives the protein CASSQVTGYEQYF. The chain couples TRBV3-1 to TRBJ2-7; D is uncertain. V was cut by 1 base and J by 4 bases, with 8 bases left in between. CDR3 size: 13 residues. Germline CDR1 reads LGHDT; CDR2 reads YNNKEL (reference sequence).